The T cell receptor (beta chain) under discussion was sequenced for a study of CD8 T cells in ankylosing spondylitis. The CDR3 runs 16 residues. V shed 3 bases and J 5 bases; nucleotides not matched to a gene: 9. The germline CDR1 and CDR2 sequences are MDHEN and SYDVKM. Study-wide results and limits: According to the report, clones linked to the disease were significantly enriched in matched synovial fluid samples taken from ankylosing spondylitis patients. Past studies reported some motif variants in reactive arthritis synovial fluid and blood. Clones linked to disease, bearing a CD8+ phenotype, were relatively rare in peripheral blood. Seemingly distinctive of ankylosing spondylitis blood was a TCR beta motif formed by eight highly homologous variants.

In this sample, this clonotype turned up many times. Its matching antigen is unknown. Construction of TCR beta libraries was performed using quantitative 5'-RACE with molecular barcodes. TCRdb fed the 5' RACE reads into MiXCR, producing one record per CDR3 protein. The sample lists some 840,000 distinct CDR3 sequences; about an eighth were seen once. The chain is built from TRBV28 and TRBJ2-1; 8 nucleotides align to TRBD2. Input material: blood, either unsorted or a sorted T cell fraction (not recorded which). The clonotype originates from a male donor with ankylosing spondylitis. The CDR3: CASSLAGGGPNNEQFF. The CDR3 DNA follows: TGTGCCAGCAGTTTGGCCGGCGGGGGGCCAAACAATGAGCAGTTCTTC.